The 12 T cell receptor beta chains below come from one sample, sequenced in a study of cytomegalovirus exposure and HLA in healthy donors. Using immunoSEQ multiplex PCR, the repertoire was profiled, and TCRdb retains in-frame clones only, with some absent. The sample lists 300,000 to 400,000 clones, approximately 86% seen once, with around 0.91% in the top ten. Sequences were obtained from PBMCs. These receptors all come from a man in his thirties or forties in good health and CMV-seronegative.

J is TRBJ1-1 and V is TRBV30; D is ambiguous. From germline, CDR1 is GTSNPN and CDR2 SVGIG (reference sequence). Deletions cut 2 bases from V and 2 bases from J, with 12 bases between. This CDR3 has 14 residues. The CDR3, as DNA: TGTGCCTGGAGTCTGTCAAACCTAAACACTGAAGCTTTCTTT. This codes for CAWSLSNLNTEAFF.

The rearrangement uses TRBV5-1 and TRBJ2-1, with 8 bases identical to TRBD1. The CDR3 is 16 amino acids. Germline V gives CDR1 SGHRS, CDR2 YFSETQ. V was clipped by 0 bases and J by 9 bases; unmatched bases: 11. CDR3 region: CASSLAFGTGWGEQFF. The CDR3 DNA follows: TGCGCCAGCAGCTTGGCCTTTGGGACAGGTTGGGGTGAGCAGTTCTTC. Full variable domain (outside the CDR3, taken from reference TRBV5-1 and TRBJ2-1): KAGVTQTPRYLIKTRGQQVTLSCSPISGHRSVSWYQQTPGQGLQFLFEYFSETQRNKGNFPGRFSGRQFSNSRSEMNVSTLELGDSALYLCASSLAFGTGWGEQFFGPGTRLTVL.

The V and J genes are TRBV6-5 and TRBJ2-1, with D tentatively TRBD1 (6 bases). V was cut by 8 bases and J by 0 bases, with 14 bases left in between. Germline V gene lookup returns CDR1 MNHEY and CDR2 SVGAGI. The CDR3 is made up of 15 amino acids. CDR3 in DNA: TGTGCCAGCGGTAAGGGGACACCCTCCTACAATGAGCAGTTCTTC. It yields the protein CASGKGTPSYNEQFF.

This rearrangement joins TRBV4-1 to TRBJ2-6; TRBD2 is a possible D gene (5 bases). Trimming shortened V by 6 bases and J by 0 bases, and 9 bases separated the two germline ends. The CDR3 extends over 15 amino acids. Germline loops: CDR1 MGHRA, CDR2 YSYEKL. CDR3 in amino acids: CASSLEGSGANVLTF. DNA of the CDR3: TGCGCCAGCAGTCTTGAGGGCTCTGGGGCCAACGTCCTGACTTTC.

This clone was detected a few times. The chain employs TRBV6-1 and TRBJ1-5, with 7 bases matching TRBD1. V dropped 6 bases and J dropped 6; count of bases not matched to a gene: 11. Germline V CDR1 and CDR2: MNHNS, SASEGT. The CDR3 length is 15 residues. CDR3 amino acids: CASSLGQRGSQPQHF. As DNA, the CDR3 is TGTGCCAGCAGCCTGGGACAGAGAGGAAGTCAGCCCCAGCATTTT.

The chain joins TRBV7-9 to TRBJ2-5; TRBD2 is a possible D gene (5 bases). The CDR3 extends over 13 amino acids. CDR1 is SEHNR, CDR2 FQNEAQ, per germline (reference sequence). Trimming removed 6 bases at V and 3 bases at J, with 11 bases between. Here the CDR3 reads CASRMDGKETQYF. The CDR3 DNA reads TGTGCCAGCAGGATGGACGGGAAAGAGACCCAGTACTTC.

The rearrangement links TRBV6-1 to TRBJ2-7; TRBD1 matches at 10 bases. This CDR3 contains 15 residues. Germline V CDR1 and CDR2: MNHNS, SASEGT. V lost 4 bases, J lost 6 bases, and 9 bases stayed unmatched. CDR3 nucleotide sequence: TGTGCCAGCAGTGGAACCGGGACAGGGGCGGGCGAGCAGTACTTC. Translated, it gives CASSGTGTGAGEQYF.

In DNA form, the CDR3 reads TGCGCCAGCAGCAGAACAGGGGACTCCTACAATGAGCAGTTCTTC. It encodes CASSRTGDSYNEQFF. The chain joins TRBV5-1 to TRBJ2-1, with 7 bases identical to TRBD1. Looked up from germline, CDR1 is SGHRS and CDR2 is YFSETQ. The CDR3 covers 15 residues. The V and J ends lost 4 bases and 0 bases, in that order; junction bases with no gene match: 4.

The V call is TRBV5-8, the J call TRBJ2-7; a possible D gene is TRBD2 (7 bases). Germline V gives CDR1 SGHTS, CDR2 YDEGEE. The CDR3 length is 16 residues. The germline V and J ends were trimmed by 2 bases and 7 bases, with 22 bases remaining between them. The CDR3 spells CASSFDAGGRVREQYF. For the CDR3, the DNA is TGTGCCAGCAGCTTTGATGCCGGGGGGCGAGTGCGGGAGCAGTACTTC.

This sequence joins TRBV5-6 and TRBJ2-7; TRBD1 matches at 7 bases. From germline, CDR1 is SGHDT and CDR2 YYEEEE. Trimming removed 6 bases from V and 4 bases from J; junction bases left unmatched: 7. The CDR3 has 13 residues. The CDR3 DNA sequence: TGTGCCAGCAACAGGGGAACACCTTACGAGCAGTACTTC. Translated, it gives CASNRGTPYEQYF.

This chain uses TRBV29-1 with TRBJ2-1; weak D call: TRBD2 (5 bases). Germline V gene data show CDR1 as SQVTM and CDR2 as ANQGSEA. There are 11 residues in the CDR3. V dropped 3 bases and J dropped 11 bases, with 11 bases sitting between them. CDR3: CSVDPPGKQFF. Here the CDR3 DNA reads TGCAGCGTTGATCCCCCGGGGAAGCAGTTCTTC.

DNA of the CDR3: TGTGCCAGCAGCCAATCGATCCACGAGGGCTACACCTTC. Translated: CASSQSIHEGYTF. The V call is TRBV16, the J call TRBJ1-2, with D unclear. CDR1 is KGHSY and CDR2 is FQNENV in the germline V gene. V was cut by 0 bases and J by 8 bases, with 10 bases left in between. CDR3 size: 13 residues.